These T cell receptor beta chains were read from a single sample in a study of T-cell reconstitution after alpha-beta-depleted transplantation in children. TCRdb analysed the PCR reads with MiXCR anew, one entry per CDR3 protein. The sample has about 870,000 distinct CDR3 sequences, roughly 15% seen once; the top ten hold 5%. This specimen consisted of PBMCs, mostly from graft donor cells, obtained 360 days after TCRalphabeta/CD19-depleted stem cell transplant. The receptors derive from a male patient between 10 and 17 years old who had a stem cell transplant for acute lymphoblastic leukemia, so the T cells may come from the graft donor. Both conserved end residues are part of each CDR3. A D gene is named only where the DNA matches it firmly. The size of a clone is reported for some rows only, either as once, few or many, or as a class for expanded clones.

clone_size: NA
v_call: TRBV7-6
d_call: TRBD2
j_call: TRBJ2-1
cdr3_length: 18
cdr3_aa: CASSERLTGTSGSNEQFF
cdr3_nt: TGTGCCAGCAGCGAACGCCTTACCGGGACTAGCGGGAGTAATGAGCAGTTCTTC

clone_size: many
v_call: TRBV11-2
d_call: NA
j_call: TRBJ2-1
cdr3_length: 18
cdr3_aa: CASSLGGWGTSSYNEQFF
cdr3_nt: TGTGCCAGCAGCTTAGGAGGGTGGGGCACAAGCTCCTACAATGAGCAGTTCTTC

clone_size: few
v_call: TRBV5-1
d_call: TRBD2
j_call: TRBJ2-2
cdr3_length: 14
cdr3_aa: CASSKSGNPGELFF
cdr3_nt: TGCGCCAGCAGCAAAAGCGGGAACCCCGGGGAGCTGTTTTTT

clone_size: NA
v_call: TRBV4-1
d_call: TRBD2
j_call: TRBJ2-2
cdr3_length: 19
cdr3_aa: CASSQVYTSESANTGELFF
cdr3_nt: TGCGCCAGCAGCCAAGTATACACTAGCGAATCCGCGAACACCGGGGAGCTGTTTTTT

clone_size: many
v_call: TRBV5-1
d_call: NA
j_call: TRBJ2-7
cdr3_length: 14
cdr3_aa: CASSLHRSSYEQYF
cdr3_nt: TGCGCCAGCAGCTTGCACAGGAGCTCCTACGAGCAGTACTTC

clone_size: many
v_call: TRBV3-1
d_call: NA
j_call: TRBJ2-4
cdr3_length: 16
cdr3_aa: CASSQDSGLAKNIQYF
cdr3_nt: TGTGCCAGCAGCCAAGATTCGGGACTAGCCAAAAACATTCAGTACTTC

clone_size: NA
v_call: TRBV21-1
d_call: NA
j_call: TRBJ2-7
cdr3_length: 16
cdr3_aa: CASSKVVSGSTYEQYF
cdr3_nt: TGTGCCAGCAGCAAAGTGGTTAGCGGGAGCACCTACGAGCAGTACTTC

clone_size: many
v_call: TRBV5-1
d_call: NA
j_call: TRBJ2-1
cdr3_length: 13
cdr3_aa: CASSLFLKDEQFF
cdr3_nt: TGCGCCAGCAGCCTTTTTCTCAAGGATGAGCAGTTCTTC

clone_size: NA
v_call: TRBV20-1
d_call: NA
j_call: TRBJ2-5
cdr3_length: 15
cdr3_aa: CSAREVGGQQETQYF
cdr3_nt: TGCAGTGCTAGAGAGGTGGGGGGGCAACAAGAGACCCAGTACTTC

clone_size: NA
v_call: TRBV24-1
d_call: TRBD1
j_call: TRBJ1-2
cdr3_length: 16
cdr3_aa: CATGPGQGIGSHGYTF
cdr3_nt: TGTGCCACCGGTCCGGGACAGGGGATCGGCTCCCATGGCTACACCTTC

clone_size: NA
v_call: TRBV12-3/TRBV12-4
d_call: TRBD2
j_call: TRBJ2-1
cdr3_length: 14
cdr3_aa: CAQTSGRTGNEQFF
cdr3_nt: TGTGCCCAGACTAGCGGGAGGACGGGCAATGAGCAGTTCTTC

clone_size: few
v_call: TRBV15
d_call: NA
j_call: TRBJ2-4
cdr3_length: 15
cdr3_aa: CATSPGGIAKNIQYF
cdr3_nt: TGTGCCACCAGCCCAGGGGGGATAGCCAAAAACATTCAGTACTTC

clone_size: NA
v_call: TRBV2
d_call: NA
j_call: TRBJ2-7
cdr3_length: 14
cdr3_aa: CASSAQGGPGEQYF
cdr3_nt: TGTGCCAGCAGCGCCCAAGGGGGGCCAGGAGAGCAGTACTTC

clone_size: NA
v_call: TRBV5-1
d_call: NA
j_call: TRBJ2-1
cdr3_length: 14
cdr3_aa: CASSLVNQGNEQFF
cdr3_nt: TGCGCCAGCAGCTTGGTCAATCAGGGGAACGAGCAGTTCTTC

clone_size: few
v_call: TRBV7-9
d_call: NA
j_call: TRBJ2-7
cdr3_length: 14
cdr3_aa: CASSFGPGVYEQYF
cdr3_nt: TGTGCCAGCAGCTTTGGACCGGGAGTGTACGAGCAGTACTTC

clone_size: NA
v_call: TRBV20-1
d_call: TRBD2
j_call: TRBJ2-2
cdr3_length: 14
cdr3_aa: CSAMREPYTGELFF
cdr3_nt: TGCAGTGCCATGCGGGAGCCGTACACCGGGGAGCTGTTTTTT